One TCR beta chain is described in this entry. What it binds is not known. Specified treatment: some 19 received Ad26.COV2.S at low or high dose, single or two shots; a few received placebo; per-sample allocation not given. Sampling was done on day 63 after the first vaccine or placebo injection. This vaccine is an Ad26 vector that expresses the Wuhan-strain SARS-CoV-2 spike. This sample is part of a study of Ad26.COV2.S vaccination and SARS-CoV-2 variants. Study background: This donor came from the COV1001 trial of Ad26.COV2.S. Ad26.COV2.S was injected intramuscularly once or twice, 56 days apart. Overall study results and limits: Recipients given vaccine exceeded placebo recipients in spike-specific TCR breadth.

Measured with immunoSEQ multiplex PCR; TCRdb has only the in-frame clones, and not every one. The sample records some 290,000 clones, 86% being singletons. This receptor was identified in a person between 18 and 60 years old who received the Ad26.COV2.S COVID-19 vaccine or a placebo. Sequenced here: peripheral blood, sampled in a trial of Ad26.COV2.S vaccine versus placebo.

The CDR3 sequence is CASSLAWGSYNEQFF. As DNA, the CDR3 is TGCGCCAGCAGCTTGGCCTGGGGATCCTACAATGAGCAGTTCTTC. J is TRBJ2-1 and V is TRBV5-1; D unclear. The CDR3 has 15 amino acids. The ends were cut back, 0 bases at V and 1 base at J, with 8 bases in the middle. Germline-derived CDR1 and CDR2 are SGHRS and YFSETQ.